This entry concerns a single TCR beta chain. In the study's own analysis: Estimated nucleated cell counts came from reference gene primer amplification. The method was immunoSEQ multiplex PCR; TCRdb's version includes in-frame clones alone and lacks a portion of them. V and J calls and clone size are as listed in that table; D and trimming were resolved from the DNA. The table lists 150,000 to 200,000 clones, approximately 85% of them singletons, with about 9.1% in the top ten. The CDR3 runs 15 residues. Trimming cost V 4 bases and J 4 bases, with 14 bases left between them. The germline V gene encodes CDR1 SGHKS and CDR2 YYEKEE (reference sequence). The data are from a study of blood T cell repertoires in COVID-19. The overall study: Samples of COVID-19 (acute and convalescent) were obtained from the United States, Italy and Spain. PBMCs, B-cell-depleted T cells, or T cells provided the cDNA or gDNA that made up the material.

The receptor comes from a woman of 80 years or more with acute or convalescent COVID-19. The chain uses TRBV5-5 and TRBJ2-2, with D perhaps TRBD2 (6 bases). The sample was peripheral blood. The CDR3 is CASSHGGGTTGELFF. The CDR3 DNA reads TGTGCCAGCAGCCACGGTGGGGGGACCACCGGGGAGCTGTTTTTT.